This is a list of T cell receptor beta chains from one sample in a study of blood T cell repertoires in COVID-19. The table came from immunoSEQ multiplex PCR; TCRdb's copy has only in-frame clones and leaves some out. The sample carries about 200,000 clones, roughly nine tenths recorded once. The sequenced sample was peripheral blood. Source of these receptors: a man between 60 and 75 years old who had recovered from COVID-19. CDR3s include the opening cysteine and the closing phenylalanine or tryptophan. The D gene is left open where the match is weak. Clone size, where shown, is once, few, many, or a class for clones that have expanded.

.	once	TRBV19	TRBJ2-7	CASSVTGTTPREQYF	TGTGCCAGTAGTGTGACCGGGACAACTCCCAGGGAGCAGTACTTC
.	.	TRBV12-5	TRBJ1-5	CASGAGVQPQHF	TGTGCTAGTGGCGCAGGGGTTCAGCCCCAGCATTTT
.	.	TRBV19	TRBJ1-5	CASSIVGGSNQPQHF	TGTGCCAGTAGTATAGTGGGGGGTAGCAATCAGCCCCAGCATTTT
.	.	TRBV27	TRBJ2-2	CASSLQVDTGELFF	TGTGCCAGCAGCCTCCAGGTTGACACCGGGGAGCTGTTTTTT
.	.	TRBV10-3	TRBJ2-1	CAISDNNEQFF	TGTGCCATCAGTGACAACAATGAGCAGTTCTTC
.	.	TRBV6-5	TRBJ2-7	CASTHYEQYF	TGTGCCAGCACCCACTACGAGCAGTACTTC
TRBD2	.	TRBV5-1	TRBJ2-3	CASSRGVTDTQYF	TGCGCCAGCAGCCGGGGGGTGACAGATACGCAGTATTTT
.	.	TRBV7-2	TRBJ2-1	CASSLGTGQGNGEQFF	TGTGCCAGCAGCTTGGGAACCGGGCAGGGGAACGGCGAGCAGTTCTTC
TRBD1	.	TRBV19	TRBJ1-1	CASSPRQGVDTEAFF	TGTGCCAGTTCTCCCCGCCAGGGGGTGGACACTGAAGCTTTCTTT
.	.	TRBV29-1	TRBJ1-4	CSVVDRRFNEKLFF	TGCAGCGTTGTGGACAGACGTTTTAATGAAAAACTGTTTTTT
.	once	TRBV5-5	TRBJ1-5	CASSLSIRVNQPQHF	TGTGCCAGCAGCTTGAGCATCAGGGTCAATCAGCCCCAGCATTTT